This T cell receptor beta chain was captured by sequencing in a study of T cells after yellow fever vaccination. Using its own MiXCR run on the 5' RACE reads, TCRdb lists one record per CDR3 protein. There are approximately 31,000 distinct CDR3 sequences in the sample; over 9.5% occur only once, and 12% lies in the top ten. This clonotype was seen at least ten times. Germline-derived CDR1 and CDR2 are LGHNA and YSLEER. The CDR3 length is 16 residues. Between the trimmed V and J ends, which lost 0 bases and 0 bases, there was a span of 8 bases. Sequences were derived from PBMCs, either bulk or a sorted T-cell subset (CD4+, CD8+, memory, or dextramer-sorted; not recorded which), sampled more than 13 days after the first yellow fever vaccination. This clonotype was sampled from a man between 18 and 35 years old who received the YFV17D yellow fever vaccine. The rearrangement joins TRBV4-3 to TRBJ2-2, with no clear D. This chain's CDR3 is CASSQDGLANTGELFF. The DNA for the CDR3 is TGCGCCAGCAGCCAAGATGGGCTGGCGAACACCGGGGAGCTGTTTTTT.